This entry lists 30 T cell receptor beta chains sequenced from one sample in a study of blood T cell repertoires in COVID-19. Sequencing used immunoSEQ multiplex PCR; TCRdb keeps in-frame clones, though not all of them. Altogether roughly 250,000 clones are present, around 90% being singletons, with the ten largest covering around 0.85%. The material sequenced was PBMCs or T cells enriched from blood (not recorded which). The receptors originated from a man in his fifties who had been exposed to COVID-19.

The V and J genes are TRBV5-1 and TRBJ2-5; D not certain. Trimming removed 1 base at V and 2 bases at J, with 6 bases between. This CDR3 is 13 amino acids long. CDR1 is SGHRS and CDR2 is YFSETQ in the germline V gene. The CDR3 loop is CASSLWQQETQYF. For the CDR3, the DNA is TGCGCCAGCAGCTTGTGGCAGCAAGAGACCCAGTACTTC. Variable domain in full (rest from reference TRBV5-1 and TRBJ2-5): KAGVTQTPRYLIKTRGQQVTLSCSPISGHRSVSWYQQTPGQGLQFLFEYFSETQRNKGNFPGRFSGRQFSNSRSEMNVSTLELGDSALYLCASSLWQQETQYFGPGTRLLVL.

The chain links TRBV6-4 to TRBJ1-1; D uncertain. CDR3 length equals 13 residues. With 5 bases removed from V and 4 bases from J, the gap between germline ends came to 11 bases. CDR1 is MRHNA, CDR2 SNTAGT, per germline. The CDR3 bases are TGTGCCAGCAGTAGGGAGAGAACCACTGAAGCTTTCTTT. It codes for CASSRERTTEAFF.

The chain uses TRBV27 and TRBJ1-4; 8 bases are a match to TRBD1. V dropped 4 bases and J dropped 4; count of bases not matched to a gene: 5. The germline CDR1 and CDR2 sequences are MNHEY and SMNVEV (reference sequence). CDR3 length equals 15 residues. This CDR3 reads CASSWSGGLNEKLFF. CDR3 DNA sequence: TGTGCCAGCAGTTGGTCAGGGGGCCTTAATGAAAAACTGTTTTTT.

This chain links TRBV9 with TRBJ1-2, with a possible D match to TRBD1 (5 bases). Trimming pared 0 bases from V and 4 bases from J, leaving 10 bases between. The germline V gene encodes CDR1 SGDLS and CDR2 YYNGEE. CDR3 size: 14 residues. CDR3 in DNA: TGTGCCAGCAGCGTAGGGGGCCTCGGCTATGGCTACACCTTC. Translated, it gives CASSVGGLGYGYTF.

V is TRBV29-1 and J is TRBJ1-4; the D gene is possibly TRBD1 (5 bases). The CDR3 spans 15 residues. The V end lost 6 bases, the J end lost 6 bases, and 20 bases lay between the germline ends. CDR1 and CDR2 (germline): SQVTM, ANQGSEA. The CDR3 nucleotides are TGCAGCGTGGGTGGAGCGGGGGGAGTGGATGAAAAACTGTTTTTT. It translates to CSVGGAGGVDEKLFF.

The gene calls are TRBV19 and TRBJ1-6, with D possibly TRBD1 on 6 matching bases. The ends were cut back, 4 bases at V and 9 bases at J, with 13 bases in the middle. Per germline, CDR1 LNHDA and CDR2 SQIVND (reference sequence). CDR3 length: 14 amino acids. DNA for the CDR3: TGTGCCAGTAGTAAGGACAGATCACCTTCACCCCTCCACTTT. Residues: CASSKDRSPSPLHF.

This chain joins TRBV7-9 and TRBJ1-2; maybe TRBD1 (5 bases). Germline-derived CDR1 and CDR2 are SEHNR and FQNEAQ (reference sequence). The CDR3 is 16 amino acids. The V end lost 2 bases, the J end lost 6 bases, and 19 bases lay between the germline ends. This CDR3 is CASSLMWGASEDGYTF. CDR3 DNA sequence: TGTGCCAGCAGCTTAATGTGGGGCGCTTCCGAAGATGGCTACACCTTC.

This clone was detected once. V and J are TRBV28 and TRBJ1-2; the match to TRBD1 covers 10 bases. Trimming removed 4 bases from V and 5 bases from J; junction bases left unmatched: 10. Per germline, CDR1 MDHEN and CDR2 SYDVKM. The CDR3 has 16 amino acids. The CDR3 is CASSSGTGVGGYGYTF. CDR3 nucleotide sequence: TGTGCCAGCAGTTCCGGGACAGGGGTCGGAGGATATGGCTACACCTTC.

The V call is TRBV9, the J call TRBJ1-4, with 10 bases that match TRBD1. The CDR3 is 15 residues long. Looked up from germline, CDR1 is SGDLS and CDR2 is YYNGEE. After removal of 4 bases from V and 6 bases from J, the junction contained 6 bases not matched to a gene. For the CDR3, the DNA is TGTGCCAGCAGCAAACGACAGGGGGCGGATGAAAAACTGTTTTTT. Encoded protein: CASSKRQGADEKLFF.

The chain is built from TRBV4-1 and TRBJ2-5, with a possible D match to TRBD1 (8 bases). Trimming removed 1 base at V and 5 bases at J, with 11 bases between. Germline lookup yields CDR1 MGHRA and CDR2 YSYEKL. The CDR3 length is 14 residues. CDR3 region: CASSQVQGGETQYF. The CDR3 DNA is TGCGCCAGCAGCCAAGTACAGGGGGGGGAGACCCAGTACTTC.

CDR3 amino acids: CASSQVRRVGTGELFF. The CDR3 nucleotides are TGCGCCAGCAGCCAAGTAAGGCGGGTGGGGACCGGGGAGCTGTTTTTT. The chain combines TRBV4-1 with TRBJ2-2; D possibly corresponds to TRBD2 (5 bases). V was cut by 1 base and J by 5 bases, with 14 bases left in between. The CDR3 has 16 amino acids. Germline CDR1 reads MGHRA; CDR2 reads YSYEKL.

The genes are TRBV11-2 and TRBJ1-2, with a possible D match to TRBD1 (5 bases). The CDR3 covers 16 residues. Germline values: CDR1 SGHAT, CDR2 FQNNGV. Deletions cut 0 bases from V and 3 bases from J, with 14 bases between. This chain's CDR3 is CASSLDRNTGYYGYTF. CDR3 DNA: TGTGCCAGCAGCTTAGATAGAAATACAGGTTACTATGGCTACACCTTC. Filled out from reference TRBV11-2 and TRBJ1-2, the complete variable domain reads EAGVAQSPRYKIIEKRQSVAFWCNPISGHATLYWYQQILGQGPKLLIQFQNNGVVDDSQLPKDRFSAERLKGVDSTLKIQPAKLEDSAVYLCASSLDRNTGYYGYTFGSGTRLTVV.

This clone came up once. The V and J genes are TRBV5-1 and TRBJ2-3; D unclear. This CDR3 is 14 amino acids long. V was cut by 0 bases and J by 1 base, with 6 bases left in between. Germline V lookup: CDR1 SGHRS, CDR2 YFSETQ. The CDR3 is CASSLDSRTDTQYF. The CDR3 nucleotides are TGCGCCAGCAGCTTGGACAGCCGCACAGATACGCAGTATTTT.

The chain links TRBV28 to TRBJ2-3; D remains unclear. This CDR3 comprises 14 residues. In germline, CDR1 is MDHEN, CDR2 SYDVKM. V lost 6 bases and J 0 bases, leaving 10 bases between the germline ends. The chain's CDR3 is CASSETGSTDTQYF. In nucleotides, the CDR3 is TGTGCCAGCAGCGAGACTGGGAGCACAGATACGCAGTATTTT.

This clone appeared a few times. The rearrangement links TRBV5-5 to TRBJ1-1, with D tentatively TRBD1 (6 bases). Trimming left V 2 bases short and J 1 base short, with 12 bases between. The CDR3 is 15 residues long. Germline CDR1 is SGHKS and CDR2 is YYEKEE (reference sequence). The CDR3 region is CASSFLGGPNTEAFF. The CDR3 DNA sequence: TGTGCCAGCAGCTTTCTGGGGGGGCCGAACACTGAAGCTTTCTTT.

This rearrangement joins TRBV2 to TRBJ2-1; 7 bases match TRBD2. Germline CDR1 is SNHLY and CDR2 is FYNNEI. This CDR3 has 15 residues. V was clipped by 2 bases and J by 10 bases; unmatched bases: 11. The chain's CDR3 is CASSEIGGGVGEQFF. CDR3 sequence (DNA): TGTGCCAGCAGTGAAATTGGGGGAGGGGTGGGCGAGCAGTTCTTC.

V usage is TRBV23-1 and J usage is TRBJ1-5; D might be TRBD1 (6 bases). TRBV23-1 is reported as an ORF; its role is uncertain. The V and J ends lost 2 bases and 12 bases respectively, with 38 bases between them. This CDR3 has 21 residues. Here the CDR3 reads CASSQICPAKPQGRVPRLQHF. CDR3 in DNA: TGCGCCAGCAGTCAAATTTGTCCGGCGAAACCGCAGGGGAGGGTACCGAGGCTCCAGCATTTT.

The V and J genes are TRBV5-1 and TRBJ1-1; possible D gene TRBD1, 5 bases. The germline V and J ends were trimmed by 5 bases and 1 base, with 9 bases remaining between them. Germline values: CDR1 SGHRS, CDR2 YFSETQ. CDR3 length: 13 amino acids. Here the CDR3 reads CASSRDRNTEAFF. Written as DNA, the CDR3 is TGCGCCAGCAGTCGCGACAGGAACACTGAAGCTTTCTTT.

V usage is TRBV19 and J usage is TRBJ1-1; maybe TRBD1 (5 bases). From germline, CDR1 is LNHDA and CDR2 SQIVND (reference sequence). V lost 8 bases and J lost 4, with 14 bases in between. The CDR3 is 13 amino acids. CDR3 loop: CASGPREGTEAFF. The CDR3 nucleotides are TGTGCCAGTGGTCCCAGGGAAGGCACTGAAGCTTTCTTT. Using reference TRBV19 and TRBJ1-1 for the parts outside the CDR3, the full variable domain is DGGITQSPKYLFRKEGQNVTLSCEQNLNHDAMYWYRQDPGQGLRLIYYSQIVNDFQKGDIAEGYSVSREKKESFPLTVTSAQKNPTAFYLCASGPREGTEAFFGQGTRLTVV.

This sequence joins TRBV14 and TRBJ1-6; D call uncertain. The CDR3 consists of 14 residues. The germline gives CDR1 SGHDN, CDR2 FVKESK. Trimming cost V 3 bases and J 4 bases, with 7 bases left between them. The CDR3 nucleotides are TGTGCCAGCAGCCAGCAGTTATATAATTCACCCCTCCACTTT. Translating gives CASSQQLYNSPLHF.

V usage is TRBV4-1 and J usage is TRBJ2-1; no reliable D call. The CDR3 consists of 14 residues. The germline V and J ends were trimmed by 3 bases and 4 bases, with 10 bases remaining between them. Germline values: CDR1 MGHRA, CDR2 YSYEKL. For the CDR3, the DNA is TGCGCCAGCAGCCAGGGCAGGCTGTACAATGAGCAGTTCTTC. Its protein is CASSQGRLYNEQFF.

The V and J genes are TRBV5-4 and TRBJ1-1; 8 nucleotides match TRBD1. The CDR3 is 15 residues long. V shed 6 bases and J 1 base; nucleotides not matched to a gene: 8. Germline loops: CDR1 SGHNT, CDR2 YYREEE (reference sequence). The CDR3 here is CASNPPGTGNTEAFF. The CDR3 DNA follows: TGTGCCAGCAACCCCCCCGGGACAGGGAACACTGAAGCTTTCTTT. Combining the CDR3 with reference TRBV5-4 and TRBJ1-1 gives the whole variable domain ETGVTQSPTHLIKTRGQQVTLRCSSQSGHNTVSWYQQALGQGPQFIFQYYREEENGRGNFPPRFSGLQFPNYSSELNVNALELDDSALYLCASNPPGTGNTEAFFGQGTRLTVV.

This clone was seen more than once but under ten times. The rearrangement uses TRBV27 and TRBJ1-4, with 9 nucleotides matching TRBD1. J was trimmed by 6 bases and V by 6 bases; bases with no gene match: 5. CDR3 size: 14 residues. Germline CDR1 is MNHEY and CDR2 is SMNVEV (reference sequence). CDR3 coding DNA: TGTGCCAGCAGACCTGGGGACAGGGATGAAAAACTGTTTTTT. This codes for CASRPGDRDEKLFF.

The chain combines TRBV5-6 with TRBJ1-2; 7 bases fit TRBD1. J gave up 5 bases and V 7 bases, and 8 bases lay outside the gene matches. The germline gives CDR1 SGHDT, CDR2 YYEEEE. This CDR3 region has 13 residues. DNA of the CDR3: TGTGCCAGCTACGACAGGGTTAGATATGGCTACACCTTC. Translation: CASYDRVRYGYTF.

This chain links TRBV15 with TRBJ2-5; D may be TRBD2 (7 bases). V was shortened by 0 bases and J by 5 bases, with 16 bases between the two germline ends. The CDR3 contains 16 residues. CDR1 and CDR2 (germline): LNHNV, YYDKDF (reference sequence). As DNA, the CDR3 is TGTGCCACCAGCAGAGATCTCGCCGGGGGGCATGAGACCCAGTACTTC. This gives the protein CATSRDLAGGHETQYF.

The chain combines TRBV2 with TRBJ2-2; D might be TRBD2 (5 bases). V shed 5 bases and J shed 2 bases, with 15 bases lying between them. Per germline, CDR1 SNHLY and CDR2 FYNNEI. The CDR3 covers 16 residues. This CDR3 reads CASSQERLSNTGELFF. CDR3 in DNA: TGTGCCAGCAGTCAAGAGAGACTATCCAACACCGGGGAGCTGTTTTTT.

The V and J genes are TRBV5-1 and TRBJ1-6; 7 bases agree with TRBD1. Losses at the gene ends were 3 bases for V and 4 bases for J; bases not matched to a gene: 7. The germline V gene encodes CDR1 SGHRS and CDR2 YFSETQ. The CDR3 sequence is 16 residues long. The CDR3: CASSYSGTEYNSPLHF. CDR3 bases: TGCGCCAGCAGCTACTCCGGGACAGAGTATAATTCACCCCTCCACTTT. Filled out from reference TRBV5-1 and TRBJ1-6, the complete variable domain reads KAGVTQTPRYLIKTRGQQVTLSCSPISGHRSVSWYQQTPGQGLQFLFEYFSETQRNKGNFPGRFSGRQFSNSRSEMNVSTLELGDSALYLCASSYSGTEYNSPLHFGNGTRLTVT.

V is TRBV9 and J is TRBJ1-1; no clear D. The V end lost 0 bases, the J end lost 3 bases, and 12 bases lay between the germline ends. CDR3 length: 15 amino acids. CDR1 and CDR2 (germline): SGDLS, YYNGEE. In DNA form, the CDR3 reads TGTGCCAGCAGCGTAGGCCCGGGATACGACACTGAAGCTTTCTTT. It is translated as CASSVGPGYDTEAFF.

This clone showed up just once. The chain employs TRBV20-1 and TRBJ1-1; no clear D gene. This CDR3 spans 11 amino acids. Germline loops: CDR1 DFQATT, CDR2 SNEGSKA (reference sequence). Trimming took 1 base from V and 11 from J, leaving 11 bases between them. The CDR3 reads CSARVSSQAFF. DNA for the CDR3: TGCAGTGCTAGAGTTTCCTCCCAGGCTTTCTTT.

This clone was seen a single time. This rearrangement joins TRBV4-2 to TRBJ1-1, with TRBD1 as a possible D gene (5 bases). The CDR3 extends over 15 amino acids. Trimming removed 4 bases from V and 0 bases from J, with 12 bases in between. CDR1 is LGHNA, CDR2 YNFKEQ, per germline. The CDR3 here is CASSRQLNVNTEAFF. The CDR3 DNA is TGTGCCAGCAGCCGACAGCTTAACGTGAACACTGAAGCTTTCTTT.